The 25 T cell receptor beta chains below were found in one sample sequenced in a study of CD8+ T cells in alopecia areata. RNA was isolated and reverse transcribed to cDNA, the sequencing template. Repertoires were generated with immunoSEQ multiplex PCR, while TCRdb's copy carries only in-frame clones and drops some. Here the sample spans roughly 64,000 clones, about 43% being singletons. Treatment noted: oral pan-JAK inhibitor, 5-10 mg twice daily. Sequencing used CD8+ T cells sorted from blood, obtained at approximately week 36, from a patient treated with tofacitinib. The receptors come from a human donor with alopecia areata.

V usage is TRBV5-1 and J usage is TRBJ1-1; no reliable D call. The CDR3 length is 14 residues. The germline V gene encodes CDR1 SGHRS and CDR2 YFSETQ. Trimming cost V 6 bases and J 4 bases, with 16 bases left between them. CDR3 nucleotide sequence: TGCGCCAGCAATTACTCCCCGGGAGCCACTGAAGCTTTCTTT. This gives the protein CASNYSPGATEAFF.

V and J are TRBV9 and TRBJ1-1; 8 bases agree with TRBD1. This CDR3 contains 13 residues. The germline gives CDR1 SGDLS, CDR2 YYNGEE. After removal of 7 bases from V and 5 bases from J, the junction contained 7 bases not matched to a gene. The CDR3 coding sequence is TGTGCCAGCTCAACAGGGGGGTCAACTGAAGCTTTCTTT. Translated: CASSTGGSTEAFF.

This sequence joins TRBV25-1 and TRBJ1-4, with D maybe TRBD1 (6 bases). V lost 4 bases and J lost 8, with 20 bases in between. Germline CDR1 and CDR2: MGHDK and SYGVNS. CDR3 length equals 16 residues. The CDR3 here is CASSGLIRGEGEKLFF. CDR3 DNA: TGTGCCAGCAGTGGTCTCATCAGGGGAGAGGGGGAAAAACTGTTTTTT.

The chain recombines TRBV9 with TRBJ2-3, with D hard to call. Germline V gives CDR1 SGDLS, CDR2 YYNGEE. The CDR3 has 10 amino acids. The V end was cut by 7 bases, the J end by 5 bases, with 5 bases between. The CDR3 sequence is CASAGDTQYF. CDR3 sequence (DNA): TGTGCCAGCGCTGGAGATACGCAGTATTTT.

The rearrangement uses TRBV27 and TRBJ2-1; D gene ambiguous. The CDR3 spans 14 residues. CDR1 MNHEY and CDR2 SMNVEV come from the germline V gene (reference sequence). The V end lost 2 bases, the J end lost 4 bases, and 9 bases lay between the germline ends. In DNA, the CDR3 is TGTGCCAGCAGTTTAGGAACCGTATACAATGAGCAGTTCTTC. Amino acids: CASSLGTVYNEQFF.

The chain couples TRBV7-9 to TRBJ2-5, with no clear D. This CDR3 has 14 amino acids. V was pared by 1 base and J by 5 bases, with 11 bases between. The V gene's germline CDR1 is SEHNR and CDR2 FQNEAQ (reference sequence). CDR3: CASSLGQLVETQYF. The CDR3 nucleotides read TGTGCCAGCAGCTTAGGGCAGTTAGTGGAGACCCAGTACTTC.

This clone was detected a few times. V gene TRBV9 combines with J gene TRBJ1-2; TRBD1 might be the D (6 bases). CDR1 and CDR2 (germline): SGDLS, YYNGEE. The CDR3 loop spans 15 amino acids. Trimming cost V 3 bases and J 5 bases, with 17 bases left between them. DNA of the CDR3: TGTGCCAGCAGCGCGCCGACAGGAAACCATTATGGCTACACCTTC. This gives the protein CASSAPTGNHYGYTF.

This rearrangement joins TRBV9 to TRBJ2-2; 8 bases agree with TRBD1. V was pared by 0 bases and J by 1 base, with 8 bases of the junction left unmatched. This CDR3 region has 18 residues. Per the germline V gene, CDR1 is SGDLS and CDR2 is YYNGEE. The DNA of the CDR3 is TGTGCCAGCAGCGTAGCTTCACGGACAGGGTGGAACACCGGGGAGCTGTTTTTT. This codes for CASSVASRTGWNTGELFF.

The chain couples TRBV7-9 to TRBJ2-5, with D perhaps matching TRBD2 (5 bases). The germline V and J ends were trimmed by 6 bases and 5 bases, with 16 bases remaining between them. Germline values: CDR1 SEHNR, CDR2 FQNEAQ (reference sequence). CDR3 length: 14 amino acids. The CDR3 spells CASSQGGAPETQYF. The CDR3 region has the DNA TGTGCCAGCAGTCAAGGAGGCGCCCCGGAGACCCAGTACTTC.

This rearrangement joins TRBV5-1 to TRBJ2-1; possibly TRBD2 for D (5 bases). The germline V gene has CDR1 SGHRS and CDR2 YFSETQ. The CDR3 is 12 amino acids. The V end was cut by 7 bases, the J end by 6 bases, with 11 bases between. The CDR3 protein is CASYSGFNEQFF. CDR3 nucleotide sequence: TGCGCCAGCTACTCGGGGTTCAATGAGCAGTTCTTC.

V is TRBV11-2 and J is TRBJ2-1; a weak D match, TRBD2 (6 bases). The CDR3 is 14 amino acids. Germline V gene sequence: CDR1 SGHAT, CDR2 FQNNGV. Between the trimmed V and J ends, which lost 1 base and 4 bases, there was a span of 8 bases. The CDR3 DNA is TGTGCCAGCAGCTTAGGACTAGATTACAATGAGCAGTTCTTC. Protein: CASSLGLDYNEQFF.

Of note for this clone: A junction boundary mismatches the germline segment, possibly from a read error. The chain has TRBV9 and TRBJ2-1; D gene ambiguous. The CDR3 spans 12 residues. CDR1 SGDLS and CDR2 YYNGEE come from the germline V gene. CDR3 region: CASSIGTPPLVF. The CDR3 DNA follows: TGTGCCAGCAGCATCGGAACTCCTCCTCTCGTCTTC.

This clone has at least ten counts. A far larger clone is a single base away, which makes a read error likely. This rearrangement joins TRBV5-6 to TRBJ2-1; TRBD2 aligns across 12 bases. The V segment lost 0 bases and the J segment 7 bases; nucleotides outside the gene matches: 5. Germline V lookup: CDR1 SGHDT, CDR2 YYEEEE. The length of the CDR3 is 16 residues. CDR3 sequence (DNA): TGTGCCAGCAGCTTGGTTCCTAGCGGGAGGGGGAATGAGCAGTTCTTC. This sequence encodes CASSLVPSGRGNEQFF. Combining the CDR3 with reference TRBV5-6 and TRBJ2-1 gives the whole variable domain DAGVTQSPTHLIKTRGQQVTLRCSPKSGHDTVSWYQQALGQGPQFIFQYYEEEERQRGNFPDRFSGHQFPNYSSELNVNALLLGDSALYLCASSLVPSGRGNEQFFGPGTRLTVL.

The chain recombines TRBV30 with TRBJ2-4; 8 bases align to TRBD2. Per germline, CDR1 GTSNPN and CDR2 SVGIG (reference sequence). V lost 2 bases, J lost 3 bases, and 12 bases stayed unmatched. The CDR3 length is 17 residues. CDR3 nucleotides: TGTGCCTGGAGTAGGGGGACTAGTCTTCTGGGCAAAAACATTCAGTACTTC. This encodes CAWSRGTSLLGKNIQYF.

The chain has TRBV5-4 and TRBJ2-2, with 9 bases matching TRBD2. The germline V gene encodes CDR1 SGHNT and CDR2 YYREEE (reference sequence). CDR3 length: 19 amino acids. V was clipped by 2 bases and J by 0 bases; unmatched bases: 11. The CDR3 nucleotides read TGTGCCAGCAGCTTCGCTCGTGGGGCTAGCGGGGCGAACACCGGGGAGCTGTTTTTT. It specifies CASSFARGASGANTGELFF.

This clone was seen more than once but under ten times. CDR3 sequence (DNA): TGTGCCAGCAGTTTGGGTAAGAACACTGAAGCTTTCTTT. This codes for CASSLGKNTEAFF. This chain connects TRBV27 to TRBJ1-1; D gene uncertain. CDR3 size: 13 residues. The germline CDR1 and CDR2 sequences are MNHEY and SMNVEV (reference sequence). V was clipped by 3 bases and J by 1 base, with 6 bases between them.

This clone was detected a few times. The genes are TRBV29-1 and TRBJ2-3; no firm D call. The CDR3 extends over 12 amino acids. V lost 4 bases and J 6 bases, leaving 11 bases between the germline ends. Germline CDR1 and CDR2: SQVTM and ANQGSEA. The CDR3 loop reads CSVVVPGDTQYF. CDR3 nucleotide sequence: TGCAGCGTTGTAGTACCTGGGGATACGCAGTATTTT.

The CDR3 DNA reads as TGTGCCTGGAGTCGACAGGATATCACTGAAGCTTTCTTT. Translating gives CAWSRQDITEAFF. The chain has TRBV30 and TRBJ1-1, with D possibly being TRBD1 (6 bases). This CDR3 contains 13 residues. Germline CDR1 reads GTSNPN; CDR2 reads SVGIG (reference sequence). The V end lost 2 bases, the J end lost 4 bases, and 11 bases lay between the germline ends.

This clone has just a few counts. The CDR3 spells CAWQNRGRGNQPQHF. DNA of the CDR3: TGTGCCTGGCAGAACCGGGGTCGTGGCAATCAGCCCCAGCATTTT. This rearrangement joins TRBV30 to TRBJ1-5; D unresolved. Germline V lookup: CDR1 GTSNPN, CDR2 SVGIG (reference sequence). Trimming took off 5 bases at V and 2 bases at J, with 16 bases between the two ends. The CDR3 is made up of 15 amino acids. Full variable domain (remainder filled in from reference TRBV30 and TRBJ1-5): SQTIHQWPATLVQPVGSPLSLECTVEGTSNPNLYWYRQAAGRGLQLLFYSVGIGQISSEVPQNLSASRPQDRQFILSSKKLLLSDSGFYLCAWQNRGRGNQPQHFGDGTRLSIL.

This clone turned up a few times. This rearrangement joins TRBV29-1 to TRBJ1-1; D not resolved. This CDR3 has 11 amino acids. CDR1 and CDR2 (germline): SQVTM, ANQGSEA. The CDR3 sequence is CSGLVNTEAFF. CDR3 DNA: TGCAGTGGATTAGTGAACACTGAAGCTTTCTTT.

Note on this clone: A far larger clone is off by one base, so a read error is likely. The chain combines TRBV30 with TRBJ2-1; a possible D gene is TRBD2 (6 bases). Germline V gives CDR1 GTSNPN, CDR2 SVGIG (reference sequence). V was cut by 4 bases and J by 4 bases, with 20 bases left in between. The CDR3 length is 16 residues. The CDR3 DNA is TGTGCCTGGACTGGGCCGGGACTTGTGGGTTACAATGAGCAGTTCTTC. Amino acids: CAWTGPGLVGYNEQFF. Based on the CDR3 plus reference TRBV30 and TRBJ2-1, the full variable domain is SQTIHQWPATLVQPVGSPLSLECTVEGTSNPNLYWYRQAAGRGLQLLFYSVGIGQISSEVPQNLSASRPQDRQFILSSKKLLLSDSGFYLCAWTGPGLVGYNEQFFGPGTRLTVL.

This clone appeared a few times. The rearrangement uses TRBV6-4 and TRBJ2-4, with 10 nucleotides matching TRBD1. V was pared by 0 bases and J by 8 bases, with 4 bases of the junction left unmatched. Germline V gives CDR1 MRHNA, CDR2 SNTAGT. The CDR3 totals 15 residues. CDR3 region: CASSDSYGQGDIQYF. The CDR3 DNA sequence: TGTGCCAGCAGTGACTCCTATGGACAGGGGGACATTCAGTACTTC.

The genes are TRBV27 and TRBJ2-7; D perhaps matches TRBD1 (6 bases). The germline gives CDR1 MNHEY, CDR2 SMNVEV (reference sequence). Trimming cost V 7 bases and J 6 bases, with 19 bases left between them. The CDR3 extends over 14 amino acids. The CDR3 is CASKQQGTYGEQYF. Here the CDR3 DNA reads TGTGCCAGCAAACAACAGGGAACGTATGGCGAGCAGTACTTC.

The chain recombines TRBV10-2 with TRBJ2-1; TRBD2 is a possible D gene (6 bases). Trimming pared 8 bases from V and 8 bases from J, leaving 22 bases between. The germline gives CDR1 WSHSY, CDR2 SAAADI. CDR3 length equals 15 residues. CDR3 loop: CASASGTSAWHEQFF. CDR3 DNA: TGCGCCAGCGCATCCGGGACTTCCGCGTGGCATGAGCAGTTCTTC.

The V gene is TRBV30, the J gene TRBJ2-1; possibly TRBD2 for D (6 bases). This CDR3 has 14 residues. Deletions cut 5 bases from V and 6 bases from J, with 17 bases between. The V gene's germline CDR1 is GTSNPN and CDR2 SVGIG (reference sequence). The CDR3 is CAWWWRGTPNEQFF. The CDR3 DNA is TGTGCCTGGTGGTGGAGGGGAACCCCCAATGAGCAGTTCTTC.